This T cell receptor beta chain was identified during a study of beta chain features in type 1 diabetes. The whole isolated RNA underwent reverse transcription, so sequencing captured expressed TCRB transcripts. Method: immunoSEQ multiplex PCR; TCRdb's copy keeps in-frame clones and lacks some. The sample includes 300,000 to 450,000 clones, 10% to 15% of them seen just once. This CDR3 region has 13 residues. The germline V gene has CDR1 SGHTA and CDR2 FQGTGA. V was cut by 2 bases and J by 7 bases, with 10 bases left in between. Input material: naive CD4+ T cells from blood. The receptor comes from a man younger than 35 in good health. J is TRBJ2-3 and V is TRBV7-3; D is unclear. The CDR3 nucleotides are TGTGCCAGCAGCTTACTCTCGGGTAATACGCAGTATTTT. Its translation is CASSLLSGNTQYF.